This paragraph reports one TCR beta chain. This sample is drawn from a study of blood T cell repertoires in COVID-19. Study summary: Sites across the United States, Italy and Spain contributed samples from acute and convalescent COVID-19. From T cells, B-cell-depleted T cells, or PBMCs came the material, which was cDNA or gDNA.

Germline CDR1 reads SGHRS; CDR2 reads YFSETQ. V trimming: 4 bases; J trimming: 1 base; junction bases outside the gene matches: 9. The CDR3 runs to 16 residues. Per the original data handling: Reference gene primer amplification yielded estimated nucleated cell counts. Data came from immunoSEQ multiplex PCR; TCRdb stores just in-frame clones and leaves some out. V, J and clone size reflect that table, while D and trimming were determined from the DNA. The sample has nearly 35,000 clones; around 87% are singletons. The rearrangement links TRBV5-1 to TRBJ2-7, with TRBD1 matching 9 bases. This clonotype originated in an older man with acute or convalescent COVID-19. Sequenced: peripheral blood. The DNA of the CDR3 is TGCGCCAGCAGCCCAAGCCCTGGGACAGGGTCCTACGAGCAGTACTTC. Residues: CASSPSPGTGSYEQYF.